Listed here are 2 T cell receptor beta chains from one sample, sequenced in a study of blood T cell repertoires in COVID-19. Profiling relied on immunoSEQ multiplex PCR, and the TCRdb table lists in-frame clones only, not all of them. This table holds approximately 120,000 clones, 70% to 90% found once. Sequences were obtained from peripheral blood. Source of these receptors: a human donor in a cohort sampled during active COVID-19.

The CDR3 DNA follows: TGCGCCAGCAGTCCACCGGGGGGATACAATGAGCAGTTCTTC. Amino acids: CASSPPGGYNEQFF. The rearrangement links TRBV5-1 to TRBJ2-1; 7 bases are a match to TRBD2. Germline V gives CDR1 SGHRS, CDR2 YFSETQ. The V and J ends lost 5 bases and 4 bases, in that order; junction bases with no gene match: 6. CDR3 length: 14 amino acids.

This clone has just a few counts. The chain combines TRBV3-1 (or the pseudogene TRBV3-2) with TRBJ2-5; 11 bases line up with TRBD1. There are 16 residues in the CDR3. Looked up from germline, CDR1 is LGHDT and CDR2 is YNNKEL (reference sequence). Trimming took 2 bases from V and 5 from J; bases not matched to a gene: 7. CDR3 amino acids: CASSQKAGTGGETQYF. CDR3 DNA: TGTGCCAGCAGCCAAAAGGCCGGGACAGGGGGGGAGACCCAGTACTTC.